Detailed here is one T cell receptor beta chain. The treatment: roughly 20 received Ad26.COV2.S at low or high dose, single or two shots; about five received placebo; per-sample allocation not given. The samples date from day 63 after the first vaccine or placebo injection. The study used a vaccine consisting of an Ad26 vector that expressed Wuhan-strain SARS-CoV-2 spike. The repertoire was sequenced with immunoSEQ multiplex PCR; TCRdb's copy has only in-frame clones and lacks some. The table has some 340,000 clones, approximately 86% seen once. This CDR3 comprises 15 residues. Germline V lookup: CDR1 LGHDT, CDR2 YNNKEL (reference sequence). V lost 0 bases to trimming and J lost 10 bases, with 15 bases between them. The data originate from a study of Ad26.COV2.S vaccination and SARS-CoV-2 variants. On the study more broadly: Within the COV1001 Ad26.COV2.S trial arm, the donor was enrolled.

This specimen was peripheral blood, taken in a trial of Ad26.COV2.S vaccine versus placebo. The chain joins TRBV3-1 (or the pseudogene TRBV3-2) to TRBJ1-4; D call uncertain. This receptor was obtained from a person between 18 and 59 years old who received the Ad26.COV2.S COVID-19 vaccine or a placebo. CDR3 sequence reads: CASSQDFSGGVKLFF. CDR3 DNA: TGTGCCAGCAGCCAAGATTTTAGCGGTGGAGTAAAACTGTTTTTT.